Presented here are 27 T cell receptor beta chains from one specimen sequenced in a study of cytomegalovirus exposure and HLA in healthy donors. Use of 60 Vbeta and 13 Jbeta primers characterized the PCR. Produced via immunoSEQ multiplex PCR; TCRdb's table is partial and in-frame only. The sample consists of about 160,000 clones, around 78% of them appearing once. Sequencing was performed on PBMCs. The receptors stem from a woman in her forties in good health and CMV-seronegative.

The CDR3 protein is CASSLSAGGYEQYF. The CDR3 coding sequence is TGTGCCAGCAGTTTATCGGCGGGGGGCTACGAGCAGTACTTC. The gene calls are TRBV27 and TRBJ2-7, with TRBD2 identical over 8 bases. The germline CDR1 and CDR2 sequences are MNHEY and SMNVEV (reference sequence). V gave up 0 bases and J gave up 3 bases; unmatched junction bases: 1. The CDR3 sequence is 14 residues long.

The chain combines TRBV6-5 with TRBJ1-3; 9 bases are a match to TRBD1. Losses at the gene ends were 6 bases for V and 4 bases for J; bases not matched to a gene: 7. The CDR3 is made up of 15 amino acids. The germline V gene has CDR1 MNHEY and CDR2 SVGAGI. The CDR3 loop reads CASRPPGTGGNTIYF. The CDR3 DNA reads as TGTGCCAGCAGGCCTCCCGGGACAGGGGGAAACACCATATATTTT.

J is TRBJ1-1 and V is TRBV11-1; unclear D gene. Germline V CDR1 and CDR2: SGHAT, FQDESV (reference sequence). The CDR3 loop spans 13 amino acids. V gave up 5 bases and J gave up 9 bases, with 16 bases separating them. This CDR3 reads CASSPGEGLKAFF. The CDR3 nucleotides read TGTGCCAGCAGCCCGGGAGAAGGGTTAAAAGCTTTCTTT.

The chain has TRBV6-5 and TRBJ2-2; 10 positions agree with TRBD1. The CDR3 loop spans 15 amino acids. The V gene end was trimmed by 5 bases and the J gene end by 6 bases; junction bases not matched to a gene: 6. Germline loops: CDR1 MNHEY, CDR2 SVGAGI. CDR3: CASSRTGGGAGELFF. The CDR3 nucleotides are TGTGCCAGCAGTCGGACAGGGGGAGGCGCCGGGGAGCTGTTTTTT.

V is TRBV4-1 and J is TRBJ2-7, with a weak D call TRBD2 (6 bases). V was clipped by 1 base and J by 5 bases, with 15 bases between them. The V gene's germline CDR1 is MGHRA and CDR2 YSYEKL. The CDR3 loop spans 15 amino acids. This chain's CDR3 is CASSQAAGFGDEQYF. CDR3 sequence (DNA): TGCGCCAGCAGCCAAGCCGCGGGATTCGGGGACGAGCAGTACTTC.

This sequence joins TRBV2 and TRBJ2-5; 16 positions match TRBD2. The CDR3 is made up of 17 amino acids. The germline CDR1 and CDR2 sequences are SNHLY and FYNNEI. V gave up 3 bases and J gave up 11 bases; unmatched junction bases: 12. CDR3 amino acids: CASSDSGLAGGRREQYF. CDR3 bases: TGTGCCAGCAGTGACTCGGGACTAGCGGGGGGGCGAAGGGAGCAGTACTTC.

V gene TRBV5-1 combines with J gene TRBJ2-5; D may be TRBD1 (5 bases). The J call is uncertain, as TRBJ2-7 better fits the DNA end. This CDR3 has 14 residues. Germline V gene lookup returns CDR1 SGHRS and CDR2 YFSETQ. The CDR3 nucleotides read TGCGCCAGCAGCTTGGCGGGCAGGGACTACGAGCAGTACTTC. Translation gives CASSLAGRDYEQYF.

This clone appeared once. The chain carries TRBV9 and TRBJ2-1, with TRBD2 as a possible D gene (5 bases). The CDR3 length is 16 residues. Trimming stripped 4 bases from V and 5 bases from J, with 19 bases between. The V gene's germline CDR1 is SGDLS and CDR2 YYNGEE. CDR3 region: CASSWGDQRAHNEQFF. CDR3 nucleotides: TGTGCCAGCAGCTGGGGAGACCAACGGGCACACAATGAGCAGTTCTTC. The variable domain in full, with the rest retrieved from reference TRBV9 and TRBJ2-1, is DSGVTQTPKHLITATGQRVTLRCSPRSGDLSVYWYQQSLDQGLQFLIQYYNGEERAKGNILERFSAQQFPDLHSELNLSSLELGDSALYFCASSWGDQRAHNEQFFGPGTRLTVL.

CDR3 in DNA: TGTGCCAGCAGCATTCAACAGGGATATGAGCAGTTCTTC. Its translation is CASSIQQGYEQFF. This chain connects TRBV11-2 to TRBJ2-1, with D maybe TRBD1 (6 bases). CDR1 is SGHAT, CDR2 FQNNGV, per germline. The ends were cut back, 5 bases at V and 8 bases at J, with 13 bases in the middle. This CDR3 comprises 13 residues.

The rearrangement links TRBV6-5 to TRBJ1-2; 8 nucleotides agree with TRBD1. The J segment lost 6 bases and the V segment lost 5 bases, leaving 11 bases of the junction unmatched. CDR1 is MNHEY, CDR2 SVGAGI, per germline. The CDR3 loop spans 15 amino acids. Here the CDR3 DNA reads TGTGCCAGCAGTATCGACAGGGGTACGGTCCATGGCTACACCTTC. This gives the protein CASSIDRGTVHGYTF.

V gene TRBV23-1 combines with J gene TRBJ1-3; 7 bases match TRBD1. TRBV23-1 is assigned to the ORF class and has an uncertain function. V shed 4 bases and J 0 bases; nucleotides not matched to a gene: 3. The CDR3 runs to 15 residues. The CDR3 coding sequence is TGCGCCAGCAGTCGGGGACAGAGCTCTGGAAACACCATATATTTT. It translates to CASSRGQSSGNTIYF.

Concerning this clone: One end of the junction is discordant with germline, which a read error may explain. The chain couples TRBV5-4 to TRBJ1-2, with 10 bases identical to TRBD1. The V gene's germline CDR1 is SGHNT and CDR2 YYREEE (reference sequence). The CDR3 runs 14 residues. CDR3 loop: CASRGTGANYGYTF. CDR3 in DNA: TGCGCCAGCCGAGGGACAGGGGCCAACTATGGCTACACCTTC.

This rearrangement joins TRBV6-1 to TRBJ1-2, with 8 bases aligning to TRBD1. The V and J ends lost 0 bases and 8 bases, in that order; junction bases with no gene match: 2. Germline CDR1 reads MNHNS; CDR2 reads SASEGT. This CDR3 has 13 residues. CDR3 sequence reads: CASSEATGVGYTF. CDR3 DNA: TGTGCCAGCAGTGAAGCGACAGGGGTCGGCTACACCTTC.

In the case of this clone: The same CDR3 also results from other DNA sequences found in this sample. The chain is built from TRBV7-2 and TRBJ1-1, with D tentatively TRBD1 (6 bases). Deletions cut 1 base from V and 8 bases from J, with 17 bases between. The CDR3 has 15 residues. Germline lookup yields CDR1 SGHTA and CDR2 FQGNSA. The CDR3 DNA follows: TGTGCCAGCAGCTTAGACGGTCACAGGGTGACCGAAGCTTTCTTT. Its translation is CASSLDGHRVTEAFF.

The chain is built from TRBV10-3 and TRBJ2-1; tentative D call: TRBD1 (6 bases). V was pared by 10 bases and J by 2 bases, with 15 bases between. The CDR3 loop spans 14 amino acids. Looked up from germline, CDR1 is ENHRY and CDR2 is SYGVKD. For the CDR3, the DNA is TGTGCCACCAACAGGGCGGATACCTACAATGAGCAGTTCTTC. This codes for CATNRADTYNEQFF.

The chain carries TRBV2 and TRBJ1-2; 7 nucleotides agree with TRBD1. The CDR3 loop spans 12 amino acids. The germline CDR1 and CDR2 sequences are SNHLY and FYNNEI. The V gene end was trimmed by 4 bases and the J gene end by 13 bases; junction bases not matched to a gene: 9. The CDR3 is CASSAVQGGTTF. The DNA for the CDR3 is TGTGCCAGCAGTGCAGTGCAGGGGGGAACCACCTTC.

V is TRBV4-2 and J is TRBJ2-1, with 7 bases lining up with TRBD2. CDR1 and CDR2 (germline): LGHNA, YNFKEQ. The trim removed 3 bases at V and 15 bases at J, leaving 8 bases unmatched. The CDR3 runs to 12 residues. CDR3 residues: CASSQTSGESFF. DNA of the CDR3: TGTGCCAGCAGCCAGACCAGCGGGGAATCGTTCTTC.

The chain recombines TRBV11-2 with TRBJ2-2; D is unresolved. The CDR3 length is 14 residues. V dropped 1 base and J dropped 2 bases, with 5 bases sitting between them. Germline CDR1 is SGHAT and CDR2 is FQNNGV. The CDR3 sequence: CASSLGANTGELFF. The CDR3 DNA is TGTGCCAGCAGCTTAGGAGCCAACACCGGGGAGCTGTTTTTT.

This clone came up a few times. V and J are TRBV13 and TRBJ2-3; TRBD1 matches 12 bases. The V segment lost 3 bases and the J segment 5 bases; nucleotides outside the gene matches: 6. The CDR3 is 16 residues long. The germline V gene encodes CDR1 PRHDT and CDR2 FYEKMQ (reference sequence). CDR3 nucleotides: TGTGCCAGCAGCTTTCGGGGACAGGGGGCCGGAGATACGCAGTATTTT. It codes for CASSFRGQGAGDTQYF.

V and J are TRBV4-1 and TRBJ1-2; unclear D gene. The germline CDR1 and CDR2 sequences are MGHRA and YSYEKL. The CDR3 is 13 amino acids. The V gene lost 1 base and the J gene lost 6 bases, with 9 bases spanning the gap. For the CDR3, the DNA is TGCGCCAGCAGCCAAGTTCCCCGTAATGGCTACACCTTC. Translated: CASSQVPRNGYTF.

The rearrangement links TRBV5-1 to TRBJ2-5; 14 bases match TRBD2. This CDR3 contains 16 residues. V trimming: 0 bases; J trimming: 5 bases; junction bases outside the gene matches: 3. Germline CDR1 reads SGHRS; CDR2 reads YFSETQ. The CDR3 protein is CASSLATSGGAETQYF. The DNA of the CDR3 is TGCGCCAGCAGCTTGGCGACTAGCGGGGGGGCGGAGACCCAGTACTTC.

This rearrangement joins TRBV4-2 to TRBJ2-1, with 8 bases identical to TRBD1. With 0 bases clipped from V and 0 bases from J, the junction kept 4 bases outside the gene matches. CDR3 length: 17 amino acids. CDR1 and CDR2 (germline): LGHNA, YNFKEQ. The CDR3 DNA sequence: TGTGCCAGCAGCCAAGAAGTACAGGGGGTCTCCTACAATGAGCAGTTCTTC. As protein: CASSQEVQGVSYNEQFF.

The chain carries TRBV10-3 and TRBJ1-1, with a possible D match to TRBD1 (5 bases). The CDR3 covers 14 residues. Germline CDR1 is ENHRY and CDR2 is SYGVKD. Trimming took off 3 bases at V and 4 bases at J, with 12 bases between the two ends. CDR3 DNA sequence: TGTGCCATCAGTGAAAGGGGCGTGGGCACTGAAGCTTTCTTT. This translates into CAISERGVGTEAFF.

CDR3 residues: CASSLRQGSQAFF. As DNA, the CDR3 is TGTGCCAGCAGCTTGAGACAGGGTAGTCAAGCTTTCTTT. This chain links TRBV7-6 with TRBJ1-1; 7 bases match TRBD1. Germline loops: CDR1 SGHVS, CDR2 FNYEAQ. The ends lost 3 bases at V and 9 bases at J; junction bases unmatched: 7. This CDR3 has 13 residues.

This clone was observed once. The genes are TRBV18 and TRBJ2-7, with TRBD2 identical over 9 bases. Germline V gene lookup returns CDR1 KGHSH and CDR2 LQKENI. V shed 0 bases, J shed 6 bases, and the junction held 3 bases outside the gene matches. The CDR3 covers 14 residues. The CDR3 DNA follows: TGTGCCAGCTCACCACCGGGACTAGCTGGCGAGCAGTACTTC. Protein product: CASSPPGLAGEQYF.

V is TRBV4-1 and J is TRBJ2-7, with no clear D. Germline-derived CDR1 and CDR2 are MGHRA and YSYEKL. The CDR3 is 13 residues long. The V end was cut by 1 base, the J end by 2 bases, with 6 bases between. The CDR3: CASSQAAAYEQYF. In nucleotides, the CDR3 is TGCGCCAGCAGCCAAGCTGCAGCCTACGAGCAGTACTTC.

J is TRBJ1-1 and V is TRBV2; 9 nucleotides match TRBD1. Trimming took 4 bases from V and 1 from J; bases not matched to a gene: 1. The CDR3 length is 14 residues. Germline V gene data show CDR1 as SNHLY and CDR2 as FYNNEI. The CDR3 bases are TGTGCCAGCAGTGCACAGGGGGCGAACACTGAAGCTTTCTTT. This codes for CASSAQGANTEAFF. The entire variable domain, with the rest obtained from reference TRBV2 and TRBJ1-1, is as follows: EPEVTQTPSHQVTQMGQEVILRCVPISNHLYFYWYRQILGQKVEFLVSFYNNEISEKSEIFDDQFSVERPDGSNFTLKIRSTKLEDSAMYFCASSAQGANTEAFFGQGTRLTVV.